This note documents a single T cell receptor beta chain sequence. This sample is drawn from a study of blood T cell repertoires in COVID-19. Libraries were prepared by immunoSEQ multiplex PCR; TCRdb keeps only in-frame clonotypes and omits some of them. This table has about 400,000 clones, nearly 90% appearing once. Germline trimming cut 4 bases from V and 4 bases from J; bases unmatched to any gene: 4. This CDR3 has 15 amino acids. The germline V gene encodes CDR1 LGHDT and CDR2 YNNKEL (reference sequence). Input material: PBMCs or T cells enriched from blood (not recorded which). The J gene is TRBJ2-2, the V gene TRBV3-1 (or the pseudogene TRBV3-2), with 9 positions matching TRBD1. The receptor was isolated from a woman in her forties with acute COVID-19. CDR3 in DNA: TGTGCCAGCAGCCCAGGGACAGGGTCCACCGGGGAGCTGTTTTTT. Encoded protein: CASSPGTGSTGELFF.